These T cell receptor beta chains were read from a single sample in a study of OX40 agonist ivuxolimab in advanced cancers. The assay was immunoSEQ multiplex PCR, and TCRdb's table has in-frame clones only and misses some. The top ten clones hold about 0.89% of a sample with tens of thousands of clones, 89% of them seen once. Source: CD4+ or CD8+ T cells sorted from blood, taken in a trial of the OX40 agonist ivuxolimab. The receptors were gathered from an adult with an advanced solid tumor such as melanoma, head and neck, liver or kidney cancer. The CDR3 runs from the conserved cysteine through the conserved F or W. The size of a clone is reported for some rows only, either as once, few or many, or as a class for expanded clones.

clone_size: .
v_call: TRBV7-2
j_call: TRBJ2-6
cdr3_aa: CASSLGGSGANVLTF

clone_size: .
v_call: TRBV5-1
j_call: TRBJ1-2
cdr3_aa: CASSLSGPWSGYTF

clone_size: .
v_call: TRBV9
j_call: TRBJ2-5
cdr3_aa: CASSVTPLAEQETQYF

clone_size: .
v_call: TRBV6-1
j_call: TRBJ2-7
cdr3_aa: CAGSGGGKPYEQYF

clone_size: .
v_call: TRBV2
j_call: TRBJ2-3
cdr3_aa: CASSELVRGDRNTDTQYF

clone_size: .
v_call: TRBV28
j_call: TRBJ2-2
cdr3_aa: CASSPTRGTGELFF

clone_size: .
v_call: TRBV28
j_call: TRBJ2-1
cdr3_aa: CASSPPTGNEQFF

clone_size: .
v_call: TRBV5-1
j_call: TRBJ2-2
cdr3_aa: CASSSPGELFF

clone_size: .
v_call: TRBV9
j_call: TRBJ1-2
cdr3_aa: CASSAGAGDYGYTF

clone_size: .
v_call: TRBV7-2
j_call: TRBJ2-7
cdr3_aa: CASSRPRSGLHYEQYF

clone_size: .
v_call: TRBV6-5
j_call: TRBJ1-1
cdr3_aa: CASRRQGGNTEAFF

clone_size: .
v_call: TRBV4-3
j_call: TRBJ2-5
cdr3_aa: CASSQELGRAETQYF

clone_size: .
v_call: TRBV7-2
j_call: TRBJ2-7
cdr3_aa: CASSPRSSYEQYF

clone_size: .
v_call: TRBV11-2
j_call: TRBJ2-3
cdr3_aa: CASSLVQVTDTQYF

clone_size: .
v_call: TRBV28
j_call: TRBJ2-5
cdr3_aa: CASTLRQTQETQYF

clone_size: .
v_call: TRBV27
j_call: TRBJ2-3
cdr3_aa: CASSWGRSTDTQYF

clone_size: .
v_call: TRBV6-6
j_call: TRBJ1-1
cdr3_aa: CASSYRANTEAFF

clone_size: .
v_call: TRBV5-1
j_call: TRBJ1-3
cdr3_aa: CASSTQGTGNTIYF

clone_size: once
v_call: TRBV27
j_call: TRBJ1-1
cdr3_aa: CASSMNRNTEAFF

clone_size: .
v_call: TRBV18
j_call: TRBJ2-7
cdr3_aa: CASSPQGGAQSSYEQYF

clone_size: .
v_call: TRBV18
j_call: TRBJ1-6
cdr3_aa: CASSPLSGQPSSYNSPLHF

clone_size: .
v_call: TRBV29-1
j_call: TRBJ2-3
cdr3_aa: CSVRTSGHSTDTQYF

clone_size: .
v_call: TRBV29-1
j_call: TRBJ1-2
cdr3_aa: CSVEINYGYTF

clone_size: .
v_call: TRBV7-9
j_call: TRBJ2-7
cdr3_aa: CASSRGAEQYF

clone_size: .
v_call: TRBV25-1
j_call: TRBJ2-1
cdr3_aa: CASSEAIGPYNEQFF

clone_size: .
v_call: TRBV11-3
j_call: TRBJ1-1
cdr3_aa: CASSHGGGTEAFF

clone_size: once
v_call: TRBV30
j_call: TRBJ1-4
cdr3_aa: CAWSAIRGALGVEKLFF

clone_size: .
v_call: TRBV7-3
j_call: TRBJ2-2
cdr3_aa: CASSLSNSGGELFF

clone_size: .
v_call: TRBV2
j_call: TRBJ2-1
cdr3_aa: CASSADLGTGREFF

clone_size: .
v_call: TRBV25-1
j_call: TRBJ1-1
cdr3_aa: CASNGFDEAFF

clone_size: .
v_call: TRBV9
j_call: TRBJ2-3
cdr3_aa: CASSVSSGRGTDTQYF

clone_size: .
v_call: TRBV30
j_call: TRBJ2-3
cdr3_aa: CAFRTGIIDTQYF

clone_size: .
v_call: TRBV6-6
j_call: TRBJ2-3
cdr3_aa: CASTPGLAGGPDTQYF

clone_size: .
v_call: TRBV7-3
j_call: TRBJ1-1
cdr3_aa: CASSLIPGMNTEAFF

clone_size: once
v_call: TRBV27
j_call: TRBJ2-7
cdr3_aa: CASSLSGWGGPSSEQYF

clone_size: .
v_call: TRBV5-4
j_call: TRBJ2-7
cdr3_aa: CASSLGGTGGYEQYF

clone_size: .
v_call: TRBV28
j_call: TRBJ1-2
cdr3_aa: CASSTSRGLYGYTF

clone_size: .
v_call: TRBV5-6
j_call: TRBJ2-3
cdr3_aa: CASSLYGQGAMTDTDTQYF

clone_size: .
v_call: TRBV5-1
j_call: TRBJ2-2
cdr3_aa: CASSLGGPIGELFF

clone_size: .
v_call: TRBV27
j_call: TRBJ1-1
cdr3_aa: CASSVDRGRVSKEAFF

clone_size: once
v_call: TRBV19
j_call: TRBJ2-3
cdr3_aa: CAIGGQGKDTQYF

clone_size: once
v_call: TRBV19
j_call: TRBJ1-4
cdr3_aa: CASSNLYKINEKLFF